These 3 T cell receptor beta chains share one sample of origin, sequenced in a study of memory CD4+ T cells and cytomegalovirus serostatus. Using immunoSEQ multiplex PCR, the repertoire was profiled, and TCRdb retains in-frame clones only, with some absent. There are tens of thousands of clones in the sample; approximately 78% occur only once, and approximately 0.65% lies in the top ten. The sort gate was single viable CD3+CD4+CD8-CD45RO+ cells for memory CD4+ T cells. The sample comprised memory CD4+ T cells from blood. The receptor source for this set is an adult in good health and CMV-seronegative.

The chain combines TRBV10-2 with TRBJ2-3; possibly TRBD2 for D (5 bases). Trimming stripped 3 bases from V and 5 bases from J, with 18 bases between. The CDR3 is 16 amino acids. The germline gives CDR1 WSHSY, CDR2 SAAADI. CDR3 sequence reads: CASSEGLSARKDTQYF. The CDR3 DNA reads TGCGCCAGCAGTGAAGGTCTTAGCGCTCGGAAAGATACGCAGTATTTT.

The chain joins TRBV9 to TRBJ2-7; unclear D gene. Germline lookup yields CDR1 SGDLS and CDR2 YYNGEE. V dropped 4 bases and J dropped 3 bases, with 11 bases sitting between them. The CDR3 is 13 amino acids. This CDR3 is CASSKTLDYEQYF. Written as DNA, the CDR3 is TGTGCCAGCAGCAAAACCCTAGACTACGAGCAGTACTTC. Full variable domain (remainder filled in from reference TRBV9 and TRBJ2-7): DSGVTQTPKHLITATGQRVTLRCSPRSGDLSVYWYQQSLDQGLQFLIQYYNGEERAKGNILERFSAQQFPDLHSELNLSSLELGDSALYFCASSKTLDYEQYFGPGTRLTVT.

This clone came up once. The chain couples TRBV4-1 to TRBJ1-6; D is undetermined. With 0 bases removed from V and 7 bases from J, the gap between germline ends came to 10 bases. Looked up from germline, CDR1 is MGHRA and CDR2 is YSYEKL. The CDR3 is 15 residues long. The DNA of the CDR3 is TGCGCCAGCAGCCAAGAGCACAGAGAGAATTCACCCCTCCACTTT. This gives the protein CASSQEHRENSPLHF.